The TCR beta chain described here comes from a study of cytomegalovirus exposure and HLA in healthy donors. The donors were in the 120-subject validation cohort; that cohort was separate from the roughly 730-subject first cohort. The data were produced by immunoSEQ multiplex PCR, yet TCRdb's version contains in-frame clones alone and is incomplete. The sample contains approximately 150,000 clones, about 87% of which appear only once. In the case of this clone: Its specificity is not known.

Findings and limits, study-wide: Most TCR sequences were uncommon, yet certain public TCRs appeared in many donors. Reported performance of the classifier showed diagnosis of cytomegalovirus status with high specificity and sensitivity.

Germline V gene data show CDR1 as WSHSY and CDR2 as SAAADI. Unmatched junction bases numbered 8, after V lost 3 bases and J lost 2 bases. There are 16 residues in the CDR3. The chain combines TRBV10-2 with TRBJ2-7; TRBD2 aligns across 9 bases. The source material was PBMCs. The TCR originated in a man younger than 35 in good health and CMV-seropositive. The CDR3 reads CASSELGGRGTYEQYF. DNA of the CDR3: TGCGCCAGCAGTGAATTAGGCGGGAGGGGAACCTACGAGCAGTACTTC.